This T cell receptor beta chain was identified during a study of blood T cell repertoires in COVID-19. Ages ranged from about 18 to 89 years, with residence in approximately 25 US areas. Which cohort a participant joined came from the clinical history participants gave. As handled by the study authors: It was from reference gene primer amplification that nucleated cell counts were estimated. Sequenced by immunoSEQ multiplex PCR; TCRdb stores in-frame clones only, minus some. That table is the source of V, J and clone size, and D and trimming were worked out from the DNA. This table holds approximately 50,000 clones, 70% to 80% found once. Germline V gene lookup returns CDR1 SNHLY and CDR2 FYNNEI. Trimming cost V 6 bases and J 10 bases, with 15 bases left between them. This CDR3 has 12 residues.

The clonotype was recovered from a woman aged 45 to 65 with acute COVID-19. V usage is TRBV2 and J usage is TRBJ1-1; possible D gene TRBD1, 5 bases. Sequencing input: PBMCs or T cells enriched from blood (not recorded which). CDR3 region: CASSTPGQAAFF. CDR3 sequence (DNA): TGTGCCAGCAGCACGCCTGGACAAGCAGCTTTCTTT.